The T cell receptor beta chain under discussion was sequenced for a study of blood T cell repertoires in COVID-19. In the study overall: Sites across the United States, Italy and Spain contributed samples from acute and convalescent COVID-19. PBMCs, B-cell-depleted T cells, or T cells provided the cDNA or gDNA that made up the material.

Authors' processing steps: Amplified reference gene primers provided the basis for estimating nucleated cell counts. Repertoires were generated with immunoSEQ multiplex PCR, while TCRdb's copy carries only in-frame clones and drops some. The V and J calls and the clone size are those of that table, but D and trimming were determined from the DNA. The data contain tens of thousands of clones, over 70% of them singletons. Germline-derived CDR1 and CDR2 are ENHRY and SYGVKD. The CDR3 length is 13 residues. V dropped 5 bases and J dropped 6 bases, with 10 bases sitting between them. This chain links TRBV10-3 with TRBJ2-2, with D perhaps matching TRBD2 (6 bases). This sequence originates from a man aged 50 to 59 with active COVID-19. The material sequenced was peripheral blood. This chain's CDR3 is CAISFREAGELFF. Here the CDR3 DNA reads TGTGCCATCAGTTTCAGGGAGGCCGGGGAGCTGTTTTTT.